This entry describes one TCR beta chain. What it binds is not known. Measured with immunoSEQ multiplex PCR; TCRdb has only the in-frame clones, and not every one. The top ten clones hold about 10% of a sample with roughly 130,000 clones, 80% to 90% of them seen once. These data are taken from a study of cytomegalovirus exposure and HLA in healthy donors. Study-wide results and limits: In vitro, a few CMV-associated chains proved specific for CMV antigens. It was approximately 150 TCR beta chains that were listed as cytomegalovirus-associated.

V shed 3 bases and J shed 4 bases, with 13 bases lying between them. CDR1 and CDR2 (germline): SNHLY, FYNNEI. This CDR3 is 15 amino acids long. The approximately 130-subject validation cohort, separate from the approximately 670-subject first cohort, included the donors. The sample consisted of PBMCs. The TCR originated in a woman younger than 30 in good health and CMV-seropositive. The chain recombines TRBV2 with TRBJ1-5, with D unresolved. DNA of the CDR3: TGTGCCAGCAGTGAGTCGCCAGGCCCAAATCAGCCCCAGCATTTT. Residues: CASSESPGPNQPQHF. Together with reference TRBV2 and TRBJ1-5, the CDR3 gives the full variable domain: EPEVTQTPSHQVTQMGQEVILRCVPISNHLYFYWYRQILGQKVEFLVSFYNNEISEKSEIFDDQFSVERPDGSNFTLKIRSTKLEDSAMYFCASSESPGPNQPQHFGDGTRLSIL.